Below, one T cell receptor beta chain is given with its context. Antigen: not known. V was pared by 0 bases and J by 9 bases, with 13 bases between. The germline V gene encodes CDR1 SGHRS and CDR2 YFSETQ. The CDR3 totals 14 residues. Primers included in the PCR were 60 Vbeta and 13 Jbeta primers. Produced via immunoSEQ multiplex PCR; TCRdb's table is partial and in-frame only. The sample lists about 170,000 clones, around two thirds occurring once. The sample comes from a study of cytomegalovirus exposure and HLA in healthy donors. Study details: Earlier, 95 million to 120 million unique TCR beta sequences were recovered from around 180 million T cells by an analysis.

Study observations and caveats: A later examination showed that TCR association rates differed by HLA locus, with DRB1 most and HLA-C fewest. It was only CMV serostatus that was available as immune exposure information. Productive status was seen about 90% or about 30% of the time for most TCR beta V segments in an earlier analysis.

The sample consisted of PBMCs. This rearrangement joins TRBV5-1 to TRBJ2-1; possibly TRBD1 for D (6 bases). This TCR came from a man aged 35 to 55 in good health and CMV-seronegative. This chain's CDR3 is CASSLVSRGTEQFF. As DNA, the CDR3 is TGCGCCAGCAGCTTGGTTTCGAGGGGGACTGAGCAGTTCTTC.